This T cell receptor beta chain derives from a study of read filtering for tumor transcriptome and immune sequencing. General study results and limits: About 80% of IR-seq clonotypes had a single read, yet these held around 3.5% of reads.

Germline loops: CDR1 SGHDN, CDR2 FVKESK. The CDR3 sequence is 13 residues long. The ends lost 6 bases at V and 4 bases at J; junction bases unmatched: 4. The sample holds many counts of this clonotype. Its matching antigen is unknown. Molecular barcoded adaptors covering alpha/delta and beta/gamma chains were used on approximately 400 ng RNA. MiXCR was run by TCRdb on the reads, yielding one entry per CDR3 protein. This repertoire shows around 130,000 distinct CDR3 sequences, 10% to 15% found once; its top ten account for 9.5% to 11%. The sequence was obtained from a donor over 35 with multiple myeloma. Sequencing input: a population of CD138-negative cells sorted from bone marrow. The chain links TRBV14 to TRBJ1-1; 8 nucleotides align to TRBD1. CDR3 region: CASSRQGFTEAFF. CDR3 bases: TGTGCCAGCAGTCGACAGGGGTTCACTGAAGCTTTCTTT.